This T cell receptor beta chain was sequenced in a study of control samples from healthy donors and cancer patients. Only in-frame clones appear in the TCRdb table, and some are missing; sequencing was by immunoSEQ multiplex PCR. The data hold about 160,000 clones, with about 90% observed a single time. The CDR3 has 15 amino acids. V lost 4 bases, J lost 2 bases, and 12 bases lay in between. In germline, CDR1 is SGHDN, CDR2 FVKESK. J is TRBJ2-4 and V is TRBV14; no definite D call. This clonotype was sampled from a man aged 25 to 40 in good health. Input material: blood. This CDR3 is CASSPSTVSKNIQYF. The CDR3 nucleotides are TGTGCCAGCAGCCCATCTACGGTTTCCAAAAACATTCAGTACTTC.